These T cell receptor beta chains were read from a single sample in a study of T cell changes during pregnancy in multiple sclerosis. TCRdb's table, derived via immunoSEQ multiplex PCR, lists solely in-frame clones and lacks some. Among under 50,000 clones, 80% to 95% were seen once, and the ten largest hold more than 5%. This specimen was CD8+ T cells from peripheral blood mononuclear cells, taken in the third trimester of pregnancy. The receptors were gathered from a female donor with multiple sclerosis, enrolled in a pregnancy study. Each CDR3 is given with its conserved first and last residue. Each record gives: CDR3 protein, J gene, V gene, CDR3 length.

CASSPGLRELSYEQYF | TRBJ2-7 | TRBV18 | 16
CASSWTPITGELFF | TRBJ2-2 | TRBV7-9 | 14
CASSSKVGTLNTEAFF | TRBJ1-1 | TRBV7-2 | 16
CASSIRTGENEQFF | TRBJ2-1 | TRBV4-3 | 14
CASSVVVSGRRPYEQYF | TRBJ2-7 | TRBV9 | 17
CASGLMVGGYGYTF | TRBJ1-2 | TRBV12-5 | 14
CASSLAGGTDTQYF | TRBJ2-3 | TRBV7-6 | 14
CASRLEGTELEKLFF | TRBJ1-4 | TRBV5-1 | 15
CASSQDREGLHEQYF | TRBJ2-7 | TRBV4-3 | 15
CAWEGLAGGPFSDEQFF | TRBJ2-1 | TRBV30 | 17
CASSQVDYEQYF | TRBJ2-7 | TRBV14 | 12
CASSYFSGSFYEQYF | TRBJ2-7 | TRBV6-5 | 15
CASSFTDRRSYEQYF | TRBJ2-7 | TRBV5-5 | 15
CASSERGRSYEQYF | TRBJ2-7 | TRBV6-1 | 14
CASSTRSGEPYEQYF | TRBJ2-7 | TRBV7-9 | 15
CASSLPRDRVHYEQYF | TRBJ2-7 | TRBV11-2 | 16
CASSLNSGRLYNEQFF | TRBJ2-1 | TRBV28 | 16
CASTGRGDIQYF | TRBJ2-4 | TRBV2 | 12
CASSPAAYRGYEQYF | TRBJ2-7 | TRBV4-1 | 15
CASSLAGGYNEQFF | TRBJ2-1 | TRBV6-5 | 14
CASSLTPGGGTEAFF | TRBJ1-1 | TRBV11-2 | 15
CASRGTGRVNIGGNTIYF | TRBJ1-3 | TRBV2 | 18
CASSLVDSAYEQYF | TRBJ2-7 | TRBV5-6 | 14
CASSPSVSDTQYF | TRBJ2-3 | TRBV6-4 | 13
CASSQEDRSEAFF | TRBJ1-1 | TRBV4-1 | 13
CASSQDPDRGITYEQYF | TRBJ2-7 | TRBV4-3 | 17
CASSQDHDSSYEQYF | TRBJ2-7 | TRBV4-3 | 15
CASSQDLSSTDTQYF | TRBJ2-3 | TRBV4-3 | 15
CASSFGSSGTTSTDTQYF | TRBJ2-3 | TRBV7-8 | 18
CASEGEYYNEQFF | TRBJ2-1 | TRBV12-5 | 13
CASSSLADSSYEQYF | TRBJ2-7 | TRBV4-1 | 15
CASSPPLTEAGNTDTQYF | TRBJ2-3 | TRBV18 | 18
CASSSRQGLDRRAFF | TRBJ1-1 | TRBV7-6 | 15
CASSYDRDSYGYTF | TRBJ1-2 | TRBV5-1 | 14
CASSLGTSGSREQYF | TRBJ2-7 | TRBV27 | 15
CASSLKGENTEAFF | TRBJ1-1 | TRBV28 | 14
CASTQSGTGAYEQYF | TRBJ2-7 | TRBV6-6 | 15